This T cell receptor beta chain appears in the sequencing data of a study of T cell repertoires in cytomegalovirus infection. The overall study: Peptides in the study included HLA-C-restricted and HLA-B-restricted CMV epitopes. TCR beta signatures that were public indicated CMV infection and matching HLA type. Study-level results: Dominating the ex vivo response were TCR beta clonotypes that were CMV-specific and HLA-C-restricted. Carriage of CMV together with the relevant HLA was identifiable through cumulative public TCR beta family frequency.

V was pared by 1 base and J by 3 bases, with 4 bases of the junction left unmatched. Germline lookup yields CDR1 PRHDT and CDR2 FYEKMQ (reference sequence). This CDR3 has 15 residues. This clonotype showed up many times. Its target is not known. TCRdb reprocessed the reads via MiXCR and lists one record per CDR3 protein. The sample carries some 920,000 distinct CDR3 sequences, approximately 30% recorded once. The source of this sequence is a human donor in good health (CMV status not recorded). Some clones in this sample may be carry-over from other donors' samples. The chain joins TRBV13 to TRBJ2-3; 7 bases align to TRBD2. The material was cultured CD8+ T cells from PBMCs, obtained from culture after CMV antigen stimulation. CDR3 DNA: TGTGCCAGCAGCTTAGTGGCTAGCGGTACAGATACGCAGTATTTT. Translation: CASSLVASGTDTQYF.